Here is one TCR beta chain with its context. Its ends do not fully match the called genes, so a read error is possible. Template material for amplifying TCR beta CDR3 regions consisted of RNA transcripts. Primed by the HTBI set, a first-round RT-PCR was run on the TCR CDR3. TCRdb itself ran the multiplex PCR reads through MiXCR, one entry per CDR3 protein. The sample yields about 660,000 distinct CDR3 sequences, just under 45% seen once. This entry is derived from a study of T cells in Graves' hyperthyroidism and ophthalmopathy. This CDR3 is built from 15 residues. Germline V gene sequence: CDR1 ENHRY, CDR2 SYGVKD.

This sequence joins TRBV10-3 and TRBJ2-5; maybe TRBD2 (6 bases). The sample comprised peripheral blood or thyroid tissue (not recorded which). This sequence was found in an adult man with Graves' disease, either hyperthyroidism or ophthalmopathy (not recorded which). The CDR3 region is CASSESVNGRETQYF. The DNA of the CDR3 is TGTGCCAGCAGTGAATCGGTTAACGGGAGAGAGACCCAGTACTTC.